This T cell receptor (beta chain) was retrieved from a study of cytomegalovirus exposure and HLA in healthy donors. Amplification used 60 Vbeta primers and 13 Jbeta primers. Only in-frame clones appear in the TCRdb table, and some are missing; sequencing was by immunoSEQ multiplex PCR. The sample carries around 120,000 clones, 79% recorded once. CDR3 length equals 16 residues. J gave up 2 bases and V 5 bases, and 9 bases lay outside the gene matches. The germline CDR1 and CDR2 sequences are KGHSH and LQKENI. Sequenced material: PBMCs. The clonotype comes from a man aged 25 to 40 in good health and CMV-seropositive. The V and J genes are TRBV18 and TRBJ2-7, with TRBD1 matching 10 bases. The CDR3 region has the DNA TGTGCCAGCTCAGAAATGGGACAGGGGTCGACCTACGAGCAGTACTTC. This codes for CASSEMGQGSTYEQYF.